The 21 T cell receptor beta chains below come from one sample, sequenced in a study of metastatic and nonmetastatic thyroid tumors. Patients were all untreated before their thyroid surgery. TCRdb reanalyzed the PCR reads via MiXCR. The data hold about 40,000 clones, with around a sixth observed a single time. Sample: tumor tissue. The receptor set was obtained from a female donor with papillary thyroid cancer or a benign thyroid nodule (not recorded which). Some clones in this sample may be carry-over from other donors' samples.

This clone has at least ten counts. The chain combines TRBV5-1 with TRBJ2-5; perhaps D is TRBD1 or TRBD2 (5 bases each). V lost 7 bases and J lost 1, with 17 bases in between. This CDR3 is 15 amino acids long. Germline V gene data show CDR1 as SGHRS and CDR2 as YFSETQ. This CDR3 reads CASRSLAGTQETQYF. DNA of the CDR3: TGCGCCAGCCGATCCTTGGCAGGGACCCAAGAGACCCAGTACTTC.

This clone was detected many times. The chain couples TRBV7-2 to TRBJ1-2; 9 bases are a match to TRBD1. Germline CDR1 reads SGHTA; CDR2 reads FQGNSA. V shed 9 bases and J 4 bases; nucleotides not matched to a gene: 6. The CDR3 totals 13 residues. This chain's CDR3 is CASKDRGGYGYTF. As DNA, the CDR3 is TGTGCCAGTAAGGACAGGGGTGGCTATGGCTACACCTTC.

There are many counts of this clone. The V call is TRBV5-1, the J call TRBJ2-2, with 7 bases fitting TRBD2. The CDR3 runs 18 residues. Germline lookup yields CDR1 SGHRS and CDR2 YFSETQ. Trimming cost V 1 base and J 2 bases; bases outside gene matches: 11. The CDR3 loop reads CASSLSPVASGNTGELFF. DNA of the CDR3: TGCGCCAGCAGCTTGTCACCTGTGGCTAGCGGAAACACCGGGGAGCTGTTTTTT.

To note about this clone: Germline is not matched at one junction end, which may reflect a read error. CDR3 sequence (DNA): TGTGCCAGCAGCTTAGGACTAGCGGCCTACAATCAGCAATTCTTC. It is translated as CASSLGLAAYNQQFF. The chain joins TRBV11-2 to TRBJ2-1; 9 positions match TRBD2. CDR1 and CDR2 from the germline V gene are SGHAT and FQNNGV. The CDR3 spans 15 residues.

This clone was recorded many times. This chain's CDR3 is CSVEMGAIEAFF. In DNA form, the CDR3 reads TGCAGCGTTGAAATGGGGGCGATTGAAGCTTTCTTT. This rearrangement joins TRBV29-1 to TRBJ1-1; possibly TRBD1 for D (6 bases). The CDR3 runs 12 residues. The V gene's germline CDR1 is SQVTM and CDR2 ANQGSEA. V was clipped by 2 bases and J by 7 bases, with 11 bases between them.

About this clone: Given a much more abundant clone one base away, this may be a read error. The chain joins TRBV3-1 to TRBJ2-4; 7 bases fit TRBD1. The CDR3 totals 15 residues. The germline V gene has CDR1 LGHDT and CDR2 YNNKEL (reference sequence). The CDR3 is CGSSQDLGGANIQYF. Written as DNA, the CDR3 is TGTGGCAGCAGCCAAGATTTAGGGGGCGCGAACATTCAGTACTTC.

For this clone: This may come from a read error, since a much larger clone is one base off. The J gene is TRBJ2-5, the V gene TRBV5-8; 9 bases line up with TRBD2. The CDR3 is 15 amino acids. Germline CDR1 and CDR2: SGHTS and YDEGEE. Written as DNA, the CDR3 is TGTACCATCTCGACTAGCGGCCTTCGCGGGGAGACCCAGTACTTC. This encodes CTISTSGLRGETQYF.

This clone was counted many times. The chain combines TRBV7-2 with TRBJ1-6; 7 nucleotides match TRBD1. The ends lost 4 bases at V and 3 bases at J; junction bases unmatched: 3. This CDR3 contains 15 residues. In germline, CDR1 is SGHTA, CDR2 FQGNSA. The CDR3: CASSSGQIYNSPLHF. For the CDR3, the DNA is TGTGCCAGCAGCTCGGGACAGATCTATAATTCACCCCTCCACTTT.

A remark on this clone: Lacking the conserved final phenylalanine or tryptophan, this CDR3 likely reflects a read error. V usage is TRBV28 and J usage is TRBJ1-2; D perhaps matches TRBD1 (6 bases). CDR1 is MDHEN and CDR2 is SYDVKM in the germline V gene. V was trimmed by 10 bases and J by 8 bases, leaving 17 bases between them. The CDR3 is 12 residues long. In DNA form, the CDR3 reads TGTGCCATATCACAGGGAATCGACGGCTACACCTAC. This sequence encodes CAISQGIDGYTY.

On this clone: This clone may be a read error of a much larger clone one base away. This chain links TRBV5-6 with TRBJ2-2; D remains ambiguous. CDR1 and CDR2 (germline): SGHDT, YYEEEE. This CDR3 is built from 14 residues. CDR3 nucleotide sequence: TGTGCCAGCAGCCTCGACCCGAACACCGTGGAGCTGTTTTTT. Amino acid sequence: CASSLDPNTVELFF.

The sample holds many counts of this clone. The CDR3 DNA reads TGTGCCAGCTCACCACGTCTTCCAGGGGTGAACACTGAAGCTTTCTTT. It translates to CASSPRLPGVNTEAFF. The chain couples TRBV18 to TRBJ1-1; tentative D call: TRBD1 (6 bases). CDR3 length equals 16 residues. Trimming stripped 1 base from V and 0 bases from J, with 12 bases between. The germline V gene has CDR1 KGHSH and CDR2 LQKENI.

This clone occurred many times. The J gene is TRBJ2-1, the V gene TRBV27, with 12 bases aligning to TRBD2. Trimming took 4 bases from V and 5 from J; bases not matched to a gene: 9. The CDR3 spans 17 residues. Germline assignment: CDR1 MNHEY and CDR2 SMNVEV (reference sequence). CDR3 sequence (DNA): TGTGCCAGCAGTTCCGGGACTAGCGGGTATAAAAACAATGAGCAGTTCTTC. This gives the protein CASSSGTSGYKNNEQFF.

The sample holds a few counts of this clone. A much larger clone lies one base from this, so it may be a read error. The V call is TRBV19, the J call TRBJ2-1; 8 nucleotides match TRBD2. The CDR3 has 16 residues. V shed 7 bases, J shed 7 bases, and the junction held 15 bases outside the gene matches. Germline V lookup: CDR1 LNHDA, CDR2 SQIVND (reference sequence). This CDR3 is CASIPPPREGKNEQFF. The CDR3 bases are TGTGCCAGTATCCCCCCCCCCCGGGAGGGTAAGAATGAGCAGTTCTTC.

This clone has ten or more counts. This may arise from a read error, as a much more abundant clone is one base away. Other DNA sequences within the sample encode an identical CDR3. V is TRBV6-1 and J is TRBJ1-5, with 10 nucleotides matching TRBD1. This CDR3 has 16 amino acids. Losses at the gene ends were 5 bases for V and 3 bases for J; bases not matched to a gene: 7. Germline loops: CDR1 MNHNS, CDR2 SASEGT. DNA for the CDR3: TGTGCCAGCAGTATATGGGACAGGGGCTCCAATCAGCCCCAGCATTTT. Amino acids: CASSIWDRGSNQPQHF.

This clone ranks as medium-sized (0.01 to 0.1%). J is TRBJ2-3 and V is TRBV30, with D perhaps TRBD1 (6 bases). Germline V CDR1 and CDR2: GTSNPN, SVGIG (reference sequence). The CDR3 has 15 amino acids. V dropped 4 bases and J dropped 0 bases, with 14 bases sitting between them. DNA of the CDR3: TGTGCCTGGACTACCGGGACACTCAGCACAGATACGCAGTATTTT. As protein: CAWTTGTLSTDTQYF.

The chain joins TRBV20-1 to TRBJ1-5, with a possible D match to TRBD1 (6 bases). The CDR3 has 13 residues. The germline V gene has CDR1 DFQATT and CDR2 SNEGSKA (reference sequence). V was pared by 1 base and J by 12 bases, with 16 bases between. The CDR3 protein is CSARGGAGHLQHF. Written as DNA, the CDR3 is TGCAGTGCTAGAGGTGGCGCGGGACATCTCCAGCATTTT.

This clone has ten or more counts. This chain uses TRBV7-8 with TRBJ2-7; D unclear. The CDR3 runs to 13 residues. The germline V gene has CDR1 SGHVS and CDR2 FQNEAQ. V was pared by 6 bases and J by 5 bases, with 14 bases between. The CDR3 coding sequence is TGTGCCAGCAGACCCATGCCCAAGGACGAGCAGTACTTC. This sequence encodes CASRPMPKDEQYF.

This clone was seen many times. The chain joins TRBV27 to TRBJ2-1, with 8 bases fitting TRBD2. Germline-derived CDR1 and CDR2 are MNHEY and SMNVEV (reference sequence). The CDR3 sequence is 13 residues long. J was trimmed by 6 bases and V by 6 bases; bases with no gene match: 4. For the CDR3, the DNA is TGTGCCAGCAGCAAAAGCGGGGGCAATGAGCAGTTCTTC. Translating it yields CASSKSGGNEQFF.

Remarks on this clone: Since a much larger clone is just one base distant, this may be a read error. The chain is built from TRBV5-4 and TRBJ2-3, with D possibly TRBD2 on 6 matching bases. Germline V gives CDR1 SGHNT, CDR2 YYREEE (reference sequence). Trimming took 1 base from V and 7 from J, leaving 22 bases between them. The CDR3 is made up of 17 amino acids. The DNA of the CDR3 is TGTGCCAGCAGCTTGTGGACCTTCGCGGGATGGCCTCATACGCAGTATTTT. The encoded protein is CASSLWTFAGWPHTQYF. Supplemented by reference TRBV5-4 and TRBJ2-3, the full variable domain reads ETGVTQSPTHLIKTRGQQVTLRCSSQSGHNTVSWYQQALGQGPQFIFQYYREEENGRGNFPPRFSGLQFPNYSSELNVNALELDDSALYLCASSLWTFAGWPHTQYFGPGTRLTVL.

This clone was seen at least ten times. Here the CDR3 DNA reads TGTGCCAGCAGCCTTAAACTGTTCCCCACCCAGTACTTC. Translation: CASSLKLFPTQYF. V and J are TRBV7-2 and TRBJ2-5; D is unresolved. V shed 5 bases and J shed 8 bases, with 15 bases lying between them. From germline, CDR1 is SGHTA and CDR2 FQGNSA. This CDR3 comprises 13 residues.

The table lists this clone with many counts. The chain has TRBV11-2 and TRBJ1-6, with 7 nucleotides matching TRBD1. Germline CDR1 and CDR2: SGHAT and FQNNGV. The CDR3 loop spans 16 amino acids. Unmatched junction bases numbered 12, after V lost 5 bases and J lost 8 bases. Here the CDR3 DNA reads TGTGCCAGCAGCCGACGGGACAGCCGGGTCGATTCACCCCTCCACTTT. This sequence encodes CASSRRDSRVDSPLHF.